Listed below are T cell receptor beta chains from one sample, sequenced in a study of cytomegalovirus exposure and HLA in healthy donors. The protocol was immunoSEQ multiplex PCR, while the TCRdb copy is restricted to in-frame clones and leaves out a portion. Among about 160,000 clones listed, more than 80% were seen once. Sequenced material: PBMCs. The receptor source for this set is a woman aged 50 to 60 in good health and CMV-seronegative. Each CDR3 is given with its conserved first and last residue. The D gene is left open where the match is weak. Rows give clone size only sometimes, using once, few, many, or a class for an expanded clone.

v_call: TRBV7-2
clone_size: .
j_call: TRBJ2-7
d_call: TRBD1
cdr3_nt: TGTGCCAGCAGCTCGATCTTCGGGCAGGGGGCCCGCTACGAGCAGTACTTC
cdr3_aa: CASSSIFGQGARYEQYF

v_call: TRBV28
clone_size: .
j_call: TRBJ2-5
d_call: .
cdr3_nt: TGTGCCAGCAGTTTCCCAGGGTCCGAGACCCAGTACTTC
cdr3_aa: CASSFPGSETQYF

v_call: TRBV6-1
clone_size: .
j_call: TRBJ1-5
d_call: .
cdr3_nt: TGTGCCAGCAGTGGGACAGAGAATCAGCCCCAGCATTTT
cdr3_aa: CASSGTENQPQHF

v_call: TRBV7-2
clone_size: .
j_call: TRBJ1-5
d_call: TRBD1
cdr3_nt: TGTGCCAGCAGCTTGGGGACAGAGAAGCCCCAGCATTTT
cdr3_aa: CASSLGTEKPQHF

v_call: TRBV19
clone_size: .
j_call: TRBJ1-3
d_call: .
cdr3_nt: TGTGCCAGTACCCCGCGAGGCTCTGGAAACACCATATATTTT
cdr3_aa: CASTPRGSGNTIYF

v_call: TRBV7-2
clone_size: .
j_call: TRBJ2-7
d_call: .
cdr3_nt: TGTGCCAGCAGCCCCCGGGGGTCCGACGAGCAGTACTTC
cdr3_aa: CASSPRGSDEQYF

v_call: TRBV13
clone_size: .
j_call: TRBJ1-2
d_call: TRBD1
cdr3_nt: TGTGCCAGCAGCCTAGAAACGGGACAGGCTAACTATGGCTACACCTTC
cdr3_aa: CASSLETGQANYGYTF

v_call: TRBV5-4
clone_size: .
j_call: TRBJ2-4
d_call: TRBD2
cdr3_nt: TGTGCCAGCAGCTTGGGACCCCTCGGGGCGGGAGTGGTAAACATTCAGTACTTC
cdr3_aa: CASSLGPLGAGVVNIQYF

v_call: TRBV28
clone_size: .
j_call: TRBJ1-2
d_call: .
cdr3_nt: TGTGCCAGCAGTTTAGGGGGGGGCTATGGCTACACCTTC
cdr3_aa: CASSLGGGYGYTF

v_call: TRBV6-4
clone_size: .
j_call: TRBJ1-1
d_call: .
cdr3_nt: TGTGCCAGCAGAGCTTTGAGTCGACAGGAAACAAACACTGAAGCTTTCTTT
cdr3_aa: CASRALSRQETNTEAFF

v_call: TRBV5-4
clone_size: .
j_call: TRBJ1-1
d_call: TRBD1
cdr3_nt: TGTGCCAGCAGCTTGGGCGGACAGGGTCGGTCTGAAGCTTTCTTT
cdr3_aa: CASSLGGQGRSEAFF

v_call: TRBV7-2
clone_size: .
j_call: TRBJ1-3
d_call: .
cdr3_nt: TGTGCCAGCAGCTTACTGGGACTGAACTCTGGAAACACCATATATTTT
cdr3_aa: CASSLLGLNSGNTIYF

v_call: TRBV6-4
clone_size: .
j_call: TRBJ2-2
d_call: .
cdr3_nt: TGTGCCAGCAGTGACTCGGGACAAACCACCGGGGAGCTGTTTTTT
cdr3_aa: CASSDSGQTTGELFF

v_call: TRBV5-6
clone_size: .
j_call: TRBJ2-7
d_call: .
cdr3_nt: TGTGCCAGCAGCGTCACAGGCGAGCAGTACTTC
cdr3_aa: CASSVTGEQYF

v_call: TRBV7-9
clone_size: .
j_call: TRBJ2-7
d_call: TRBD1
cdr3_nt: TGTGCCAGCAGCTTAGCGGCTTTTACAGGGGGGTACGAGCAGTACTTC
cdr3_aa: CASSLAAFTGGYEQYF

v_call: TRBV28
clone_size: .
j_call: TRBJ1-2
d_call: TRBD1
cdr3_nt: TGTGCCAGCAGCGCCGGAATAAACTCAGGGGGAAAAATCTATGGCTACACCTTC
cdr3_aa: CASSAGINSGGKIYGYTF

v_call: TRBV27
clone_size: .
j_call: TRBJ2-2
d_call: TRBD1
cdr3_nt: TGTGCCAGCAGTTGGAGGAGCAGGGGGCATACCGGGGAGCTGTTTTTT
cdr3_aa: CASSWRSRGHTGELFF

v_call: TRBV15
clone_size: .
j_call: TRBJ1-4
d_call: .
cdr3_nt: TGTGCCACCAGCGCTTACACAGCAACTAATGAAAAACTGTTTTTT
cdr3_aa: CATSAYTATNEKLFF

v_call: TRBV7-2
clone_size: .
j_call: TRBJ1-2
d_call: TRBD1
cdr3_nt: TGTGCCAGCAGCGCGTCGACAGGGGGCTATGGCTACACCTTC
cdr3_aa: CASSASTGGYGYTF

v_call: TRBV19
clone_size: few
j_call: TRBJ2-1
d_call: TRBD2
cdr3_nt: TGTGCCAGTAGTATCCAAGCGGGAGTCGATAATGAGCAGTTCTTC
cdr3_aa: CASSIQAGVDNEQFF

v_call: TRBV12-5
clone_size: .
j_call: TRBJ1-2
d_call: .
cdr3_nt: TGTGCTAGTGGTTGGGGCACAGGGAACAGTCTTTCTGGCTACACCTTC
cdr3_aa: CASGWGTGNSLSGYTF

v_call: TRBV4-1
clone_size: .
j_call: TRBJ2-3
d_call: TRBD2
cdr3_nt: TGCGCCAGCAGCCAAGAGAGTTTAGCGGGAGGGCTCTCAGATACGCAGTATTTT
cdr3_aa: CASSQESLAGGLSDTQYF

v_call: TRBV5-6
clone_size: .
j_call: TRBJ2-7
d_call: .
cdr3_nt: TGTGCCAGCAGCGCCATTACAGAGAACGAGCAGTACTTC
cdr3_aa: CASSAITENEQYF

v_call: TRBV11-2
clone_size: .
j_call: TRBJ1-3
d_call: .
cdr3_nt: TGTGCCAGCAGTCGGCAGGGAGGTGGAAACACCATATATTTT
cdr3_aa: CASSRQGGGNTIYF

v_call: TRBV28
clone_size: few
j_call: TRBJ1-2
d_call: .
cdr3_nt: TGTGCCAGCAGTCCCCCCTCAGGTCCGACCTATGGCTACACCTTC
cdr3_aa: CASSPPSGPTYGYTF

v_call: TRBV19
clone_size: .
j_call: TRBJ1-1
d_call: .
cdr3_nt: TGTGCCAGTAGCCTTTTAAGGGGCTGGACTGAAGCTTTCTTT
cdr3_aa: CASSLLRGWTEAFF

v_call: TRBV15
clone_size: .
j_call: TRBJ2-2
d_call: TRBD2
cdr3_nt: TGTGCCACCAGCATTTTAAGCGGGAGGTCCGGCACCGGGGAGCTGTTTTTT
cdr3_aa: CATSILSGRSGTGELFF

v_call: TRBV5-1
clone_size: .
j_call: TRBJ1-1
d_call: TRBD1
cdr3_nt: TGCGCCAGCAGCTCCGGACAGGGTATTTTCACTGAAGCTTTCTTT
cdr3_aa: CASSSGQGIFTEAFF

v_call: TRBV12-5
clone_size: .
j_call: TRBJ2-3
d_call: TRBD2
cdr3_nt: TGTGCTAGTGGTCCCGGGACTAGCGGGATTACAGATACGCAGTATTTT
cdr3_aa: CASGPGTSGITDTQYF

v_call: TRBV18
clone_size: .
j_call: TRBJ2-1
d_call: .
cdr3_nt: TGTGCCAGCTCTCCCCGAGGGCGAGATGAGCAGTTCTTC
cdr3_aa: CASSPRGRDEQFF

v_call: TRBV5-4
clone_size: .
j_call: TRBJ2-5
d_call: TRBD1
cdr3_nt: TGTGCCAGCAGCGGGGGACAGGGACGTCGAGAGACCCAGTACTTC
cdr3_aa: CASSGGQGRRETQYF

v_call: TRBV9
clone_size: .
j_call: TRBJ2-5
d_call: TRBD2
cdr3_nt: TGTGCCAGCAGCGTAGGCCTAGCGGGGGAGACCCAGTACTTC
cdr3_aa: CASSVGLAGETQYF

v_call: TRBV19
clone_size: once
j_call: TRBJ1-3
d_call: .
cdr3_nt: TGTGCCAGTAGTATAGATCGATCAGGAAGTGGAAACACCATATATTTT
cdr3_aa: CASSIDRSGSGNTIYF

v_call: TRBV9
clone_size: .
j_call: TRBJ2-5
d_call: TRBD1
cdr3_nt: TGTGCCAGCAGCGTAAATTCAGGGGGCGCCTGGGAGACCCAGTACTTC
cdr3_aa: CASSVNSGGAWETQYF

v_call: TRBV15
clone_size: .
j_call: TRBJ2-3
d_call: .
cdr3_nt: TGTGCCACCAGCAGAGAGCGGATGAGACAGCGATTAGATACGCAGTATTTT
cdr3_aa: CATSRERMRQRLDTQYF

v_call: TRBV5-4
clone_size: .
j_call: TRBJ2-3
d_call: .
cdr3_nt: TGTGCCAGCAGCTTGATTCTACCGGGAGTCGCAGATACGCAGTATTTT
cdr3_aa: CASSLILPGVADTQYF

v_call: TRBV28
clone_size: .
j_call: TRBJ1-4
d_call: .
cdr3_nt: TGTGCCAGCAGTTTATTCCGGGACAATGGAAAACTGTTTTTT
cdr3_aa: CASSLFRDNGKLFF

v_call: TRBV7-9
clone_size: .
j_call: TRBJ1-2
d_call: .
cdr3_nt: TGTGCCAGCAGCCGCGGGGCTCGCTATGGCTACACCTTC
cdr3_aa: CASSRGARYGYTF

v_call: TRBV7-2
clone_size: .
j_call: TRBJ2-7
d_call: TRBD1
cdr3_nt: TGTGCCAGCAGCAAGGACAGGGTGAACGAGCAGTACTTC
cdr3_aa: CASSKDRVNEQYF

v_call: TRBV27
clone_size: few
j_call: TRBJ2-4
d_call: .
cdr3_nt: TGTGCCAGCAGTTCGAGCGTCTCAGCCAAAAACATTCAGTACTTC
cdr3_aa: CASSSSVSAKNIQYF

v_call: TRBV11-2
clone_size: .
j_call: TRBJ2-3
d_call: .
cdr3_nt: TGTGCCAGCACCATGACAGGGAGGACTAGCACAGATACGCAGTATTTT
cdr3_aa: CASTMTGRTSTDTQYF

v_call: TRBV25-1
clone_size: .
j_call: TRBJ1-5
d_call: .
cdr3_nt: TGTGCCACCCAGGGAATGGGCAATCAGCCCCAGCATTTT
cdr3_aa: CATQGMGNQPQHF

v_call: TRBV7-2
clone_size: .
j_call: TRBJ2-1
d_call: TRBD1
cdr3_nt: TGTGCCAGCAGCTTTCAGGGGGCGGCGGCCTACAATGAGCAGTTCTTC
cdr3_aa: CASSFQGAAAYNEQFF

v_call: TRBV14
clone_size: .
j_call: TRBJ2-5
d_call: .
cdr3_nt: TGTGCCAGCAGCCAAGATAGGGGTCTGCAGACCCAGTACTTC
cdr3_aa: CASSQDRGLQTQYF

v_call: TRBV7-2
clone_size: .
j_call: TRBJ1-1
d_call: TRBD1
cdr3_nt: TGTGCCAGCAGCCGTAGTAGGGACAGGGCCATGAACACTGAAGCTTTCTTT
cdr3_aa: CASSRSRDRAMNTEAFF

v_call: TRBV10-3
clone_size: few
j_call: TRBJ1-5
d_call: .
cdr3_nt: TGTGCCATCAGTGAGAATCCCCGGACAGCGGTAATCAATCAGCCCCAGCATTTT
cdr3_aa: CAISENPRTAVINQPQHF

v_call: TRBV2
clone_size: many
j_call: TRBJ1-5
d_call: TRBD1
cdr3_nt: TGTGCCAGCAGGGATGGGACAGGGGGCAATCAGCCCCAGCATTTT
cdr3_aa: CASRDGTGGNQPQHF

v_call: TRBV7-2
clone_size: .
j_call: TRBJ1-5
d_call: .
cdr3_nt: TGTGCCAGCAGCGAACAGTTGAATAGCAATCAGCCCCAGCATTTT
cdr3_aa: CASSEQLNSNQPQHF

v_call: TRBV7-9
clone_size: .
j_call: TRBJ1-3
d_call: .
cdr3_nt: TGTTCCAGCAGGAGAGCAGGAAACACCATATATTTT
cdr3_aa: CSSRRAGNTIYF